The 20 T cell receptor beta chains below were found in one sample sequenced in a study of CD8 T cells in Susac syndrome. A quantity of roughly 0.5 to 1 ug RNA underwent reverse transcription using random hexamers. Via MiXCR, TCRdb re-called the immunoSEQ multiplex PCR reads, giving one row per CDR3 protein. The data hold 150,000 to 200,000 distinct CDR3 sequences, with around 95% observed a single time. What was sequenced was CD4+ T cells from PBMCs. These receptor sequences come from a human donor with multiple sclerosis.

The V and J genes are TRBV2 and TRBJ1-6; D gene ambiguous. The CDR3 has 14 amino acids. V lost 4 bases, J lost 5 bases, and 9 bases lay in between. Germline CDR1 reads SNHLY; CDR2 reads FYNNEI. The CDR3 here is CASSGEVDNSPLHF. CDR3 coding DNA: TGTGCCAGCAGTGGAGAGGTTGATAATTCACCCCTCCACTTT.

V gene TRBV25-1 combines with J gene TRBJ2-3, with D perhaps TRBD1 or TRBD2 (5 bases each). CDR1 is MGHDK and CDR2 is SYGVNS in the germline V gene. V lost 1 base to trimming and J lost 1 base, with 18 bases between them. This CDR3 has 18 amino acids. The CDR3 sequence: CASSELPRGGGRTDTQYF. The DNA for the CDR3 is TGTGCCAGCAGTGAATTACCGAGAGGTGGGGGTCGCACAGATACGCAGTATTTT.

The chain couples TRBV11-2 to TRBJ1-5; D is ambiguous. The CDR3 loop spans 14 amino acids. The germline V gene encodes CDR1 SGHAT and CDR2 FQNNGV. V lost 1 base, J lost 7 bases, and 11 bases lay in between. The CDR3 loop is CASSLGDRGQPQHF. In DNA, the CDR3 is TGTGCCAGCAGCTTAGGGGATCGGGGACAGCCCCAGCATTTT.

The chain has TRBV2 and TRBJ2-1; D unresolved. The V gene's germline CDR1 is SNHLY and CDR2 FYNNEI. V was pared by 6 bases and J by 8 bases, with 11 bases between. The CDR3 runs to 12 residues. The CDR3, as DNA: TGTGCCAGCAGCGCCCGCGGCGATGAGCAGTTCTTC. Amino acids: CASSARGDEQFF.

The chain carries TRBV7-9 and TRBJ2-5; the D is unclear. The CDR3 has 13 residues. Trimming removed 0 bases at V and 4 bases at J, with 6 bases between. Per the germline V gene, CDR1 is SEHNR and CDR2 is FQNEAQ (reference sequence). The CDR3 region has the DNA TGTGCCAGCAGCTTAGCTTGGGGAGAGACCCAGTACTTC. It encodes CASSLAWGETQYF.

This chain links TRBV7-9 with TRBJ2-3; 7 nucleotides align to TRBD1. After removal of 5 bases from V and 2 bases from J, the junction contained 7 bases not matched to a gene. CDR3 length: 15 residues. Germline assignment: CDR1 SEHNR and CDR2 FQNEAQ (reference sequence). The CDR3 is CASSPRDRPTDTQYF. The CDR3 region has the DNA TGTGCCAGCAGCCCTCGGGACAGACCCACAGATACGCAGTATTTT.

In this sample, this clonotype turned up once. The chain employs TRBV20-1 and TRBJ1-1; 7 bases agree with TRBD1. This CDR3 contains 15 residues. Per germline, CDR1 DFQATT and CDR2 SNEGSKA (reference sequence). The J segment lost 1 base and the V segment lost 6 bases, leaving 11 bases of the junction unmatched. CDR3 bases: TGCAGTGCCCGAAGGGGAGGACAGGCGAACACTGAAGCTTTCTTT. It specifies CSARRGGQANTEAFF.

The chain joins TRBV13 to TRBJ2-1; D is unresolved. The CDR3 length is 15 residues. V was trimmed by 0 bases and J by 10 bases, leaving 16 bases between them. From germline, CDR1 is PRHDT and CDR2 FYEKMQ (reference sequence). DNA of the CDR3: TGTGCCAGCAGCTTAGGCCTCGACCAGCTCTACGAGCAGTTCTTC. Its translation is CASSLGLDQLYEQFF.

This clonotype was seen once. The rearrangement joins TRBV3-1 to TRBJ2-7; 14 bases are a match to TRBD2. Germline V lookup: CDR1 LGHDT, CDR2 YNNKEL (reference sequence). Trimming took 4 bases from V and 7 from J; bases not matched to a gene: 15. CDR3 length: 18 residues. The CDR3 DNA reads TGTGCCAGCAGCCGCGCCGATCTAACCGGGACTAGCGGGGGTGAGCAGTACTTC. Its protein is CASSRADLTGTSGGEQYF.

V and J are TRBV20-1 and TRBJ1-4; no definite D call. The V end lost 3 bases, the J end lost 2 bases, and 16 bases lay between the germline ends. The length of the CDR3 is 16 residues. The germline V gene encodes CDR1 DFQATT and CDR2 SNEGSKA (reference sequence). The CDR3 loop is CSARGSDQRTNEKLFF. Here the CDR3 DNA reads TGCAGTGCTAGGGGCTCCGATCAGAGGACTAATGAAAAACTGTTTTTT.

This chain links TRBV18 with TRBJ2-4; D might be TRBD1 (6 bases). Germline assignment: CDR1 KGHSH and CDR2 LQKENI. The CDR3 totals 13 residues. V lost 2 bases, J lost 6 bases, and 8 bases lay in between. As DNA, the CDR3 is TGTGCCAGCTCACCAGGGGGCATAAACATTCAGTACTTC. Translated: CASSPGGINIQYF. Drawing the rest from reference TRBV18 and TRBJ2-4, the complete variable domain is NAGVMQNPRHLVRRRGQEARLRCSPMKGHSHVYWYRQLPEEGLKFMVYLQKENIIDESGMPKERFSAEFPKEGPSILRIQQVVRGDSAAYFCASSPGGINIQYFGAGTRLSVL.

The V call is TRBV6-2 or TRBV6-3, the J call TRBJ1-5; tentatively, D is TRBD1 (5 bases). This CDR3 has 11 residues. CDR1 and CDR2 (germline): MNHEY, SVGEGT. The V end was cut by 7 bases, the J end by 11 bases, with 12 bases between. CDR3 in amino acids: CASTHGGAQHF. The CDR3, as DNA: TGTGCCAGCACCCACGGGGGGGCCCAGCATTTT.

CDR3 nucleotide sequence: TGCGCCAGCAGCCCTCAAGGCAGAAGGACAGTCTCCGATCGGGACACTGAAGCTTTCTTT. Its protein product is CASSPQGRRTVSDRDTEAFF. This sequence joins TRBV4-1 and TRBJ1-1; a weak D match, TRBD1 (6 bases). Germline CDR1 MGHRA, CDR2 YSYEKL. This CDR3 is 20 amino acids long. V was clipped by 4 bases and J by 3 bases, with 30 bases between them.

The table lists this clonotype with a count of one. The rearrangement links TRBV19 to TRBJ2-5; D is unresolved. Trimming stripped 0 bases from V and 5 bases from J, with 1 base between. Germline V gene sequence: CDR1 LNHDA, CDR2 SQIVND (reference sequence). CDR3 length: 11 residues. CDR3 nucleotide sequence: TGTGCCAGTAGTATAGACGAGACCCAGTACTTC. Encoded protein: CASSIDETQYF.

The rearrangement links TRBV6-2 or TRBV6-3 to TRBJ1-2; 8 bases align to TRBD1. The CDR3 has 12 residues. Trimming cost V 7 bases and J 7 bases; bases outside gene matches: 5. CDR1 and CDR2 from the germline V gene are MNHEY and SVGEGT. CDR3 protein: CASNQGAGGYTF. CDR3 in DNA: TGTGCCAGCAACCAGGGGGCTGGTGGCTACACCTTC.

The rearrangement uses TRBV30 and TRBJ2-7, with D unclear. The CDR3 is made up of 14 amino acids. Germline CDR1 is GTSNPN and CDR2 is SVGIG (reference sequence). The germline V and J ends were trimmed by 4 bases and 4 bases, with 17 bases remaining between them. The CDR3 protein is CAWKPTRVGYEQYF. CDR3 sequence (DNA): TGTGCCTGGAAACCGACAAGGGTAGGGTACGAGCAGTACTTC. Based on the CDR3 plus reference TRBV30 and TRBJ2-7, the full variable domain is SQTIHQWPATLVQPVGSPLSLECTVEGTSNPNLYWYRQAAGRGLQLLFYSVGIGQISSEVPQNLSASRPQDRQFILSSKKLLLSDSGFYLCAWKPTRVGYEQYFGPGTRLTVT.

The rearrangement joins TRBV11-3 to TRBJ1-6; TRBD1 is a possible D gene (6 bases). This CDR3 spans 15 amino acids. Looked up from germline, CDR1 is SGHNT and CDR2 is YENEEA. Trimming took off 1 base at V and 7 bases at J, with 11 bases between the two ends. The CDR3 loop is CASSLGRGGNSPLHF. In nucleotides, the CDR3 is TGTGCCAGCAGCTTAGGGAGAGGGGGGAATTCACCCCTCCACTTT. Complete variable domain (other parts from reference TRBV11-3 and TRBJ1-6): EAGVVQSPRYKIIEKKQPVAFWCNPISGHNTLYWYLQNLGQGPELLIRYENEEAVDDSQLPKDRFSAERLKGVDSTLKIQPAELGDSAVYLCASSLGRGGNSPLHFGNGTRLTVT.

This clonotype showed up just once. This chain connects TRBV12-3 or TRBV12-4 to TRBJ1-2; TRBD1 is a possible D gene (5 bases). The CDR3 loop spans 13 amino acids. The ends were cut back, 7 bases at V and 3 bases at J, with 12 bases in the middle. The CDR3 here is CASTGSGDYGYTF. The CDR3 DNA sequence: TGTGCCAGCACCGGGTCGGGGGACTATGGCTACACCTTC.

This chain joins TRBV3-1 and TRBJ1-2, with 7 bases matching TRBD1. Germline CDR1 reads LGHDT; CDR2 reads YNNKEL (reference sequence). There are 13 residues in the CDR3. The ends lost 1 base at V and 8 bases at J; junction bases unmatched: 4. The CDR3 is CASSQGTGSGYTF. CDR3 bases: TGTGCCAGCAGCCAAGGGACAGGCTCCGGCTACACCTTC.

V is TRBV6-2 or TRBV6-3 and J is TRBJ1-1; 9 bases agree with TRBD1. Trimming cost V 8 bases and J 5 bases; bases outside gene matches: 6. Germline V CDR1 and CDR2: MNHEY, SVGEGT. The CDR3 runs 13 residues. The CDR3 sequence: CASAGTGTTEAFF. CDR3 DNA: TGTGCCAGCGCCGGGACAGGGACGACTGAAGCTTTCTTT.